This TCR beta chain emerged from a study of control samples from healthy donors and cancer patients. Method: immunoSEQ multiplex PCR; TCRdb's copy keeps in-frame clones and lacks some. The table lists fewer than 70,000 clones, 87% of them singletons. This CDR3 has 16 residues. With 3 bases clipped from V and 1 base from J, the junction kept 5 bases outside the gene matches. Germline lookup yields CDR1 SGHVS and CDR2 FNYEAQ. The source of this sequence is a man in his 60s with head and neck cancer. The sequencing sample was made of PBMCs. The chain links TRBV7-6 to TRBJ2-7, with 11 bases matching TRBD1. The CDR3 sequence: CASSLDRGQPSYEQYF. DNA for the CDR3: TGTGCCAGCAGCTTGGACAGGGGGCAACCATCCTACGAGCAGTACTTC. Based on the CDR3 plus reference TRBV7-6 and TRBJ2-7, the full variable domain is GAGVSQSPRYKVTKRGQDVALRCDPISGHVSLYWYRQALGQGPEFLTYFNYEAQQDKSGLPNDRFSAERPEGSISTLTIQRTEQRDSAMYRCASSLDRGQPSYEQYFGPGTRLTVT.